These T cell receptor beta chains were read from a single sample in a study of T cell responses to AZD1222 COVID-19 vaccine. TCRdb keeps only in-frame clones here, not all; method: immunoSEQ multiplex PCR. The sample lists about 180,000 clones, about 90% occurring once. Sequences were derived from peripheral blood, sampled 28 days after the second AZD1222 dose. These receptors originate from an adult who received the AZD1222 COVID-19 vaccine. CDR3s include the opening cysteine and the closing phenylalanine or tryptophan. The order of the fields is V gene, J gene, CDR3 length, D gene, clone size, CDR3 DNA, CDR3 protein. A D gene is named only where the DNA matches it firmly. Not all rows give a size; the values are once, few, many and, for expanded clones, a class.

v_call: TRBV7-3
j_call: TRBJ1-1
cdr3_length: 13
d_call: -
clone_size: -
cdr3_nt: TGTGCCAGCAGCCTAAAACGGAACACTGAAGCTTTCTTT
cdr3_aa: CASSLKRNTEAFF

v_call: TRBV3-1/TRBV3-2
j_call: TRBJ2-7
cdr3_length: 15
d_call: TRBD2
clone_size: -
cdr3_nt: TGTGCCAGCAGCCAAGACGCTAGCGGGTCCTACGAGCAGTACTTC
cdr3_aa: CASSQDASGSYEQYF

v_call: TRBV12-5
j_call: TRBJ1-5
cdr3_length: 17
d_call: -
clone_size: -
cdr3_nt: TGTGCTAGTGGTTTGGTACGTGAAACACTTAGCAATCAGCCCCAGCATTTT
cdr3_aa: CASGLVRETLSNQPQHF

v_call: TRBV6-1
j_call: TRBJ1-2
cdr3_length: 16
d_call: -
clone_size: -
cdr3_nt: TGTGCCAGCAATGAGTTCGGGACACCACCTAACTATGGCTACACCTTC
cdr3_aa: CASNEFGTPPNYGYTF

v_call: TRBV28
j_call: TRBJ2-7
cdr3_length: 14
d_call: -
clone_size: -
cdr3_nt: TGTGCCAGCAATTCCCCGGTCGGTTCCTACGAGCAGTACTTC
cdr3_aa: CASNSPVGSYEQYF

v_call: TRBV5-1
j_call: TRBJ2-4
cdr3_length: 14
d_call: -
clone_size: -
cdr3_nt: TGCGCCAGCAAACTGGAGGGAGCCAAAAACATTCAGTACTTC
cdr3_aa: CASKLEGAKNIQYF

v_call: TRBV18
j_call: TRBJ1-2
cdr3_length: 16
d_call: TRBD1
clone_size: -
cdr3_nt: TGTGCCAGCTCACCCGTGGCCCCCGGGACAGGGGGTGGCTACACCTTC
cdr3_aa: CASSPVAPGTGGGYTF

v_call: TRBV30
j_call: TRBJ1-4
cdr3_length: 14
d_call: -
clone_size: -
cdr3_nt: TGTGCCTGGAGTTACGGGGGGTTTAATGAAAAACTGTTTTTT
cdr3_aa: CAWSYGGFNEKLFF

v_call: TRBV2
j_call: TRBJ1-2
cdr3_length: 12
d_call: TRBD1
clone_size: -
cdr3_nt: TGTGCCAGCCTCGGACAGGGGGACACCTACACCTTC
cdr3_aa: CASLGQGDTYTF

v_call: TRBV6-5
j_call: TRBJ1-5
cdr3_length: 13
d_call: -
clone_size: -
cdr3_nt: TGTGCCAGCTCGGGGTATAGCAATCAGCCCCAGCATTTT
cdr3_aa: CASSGYSNQPQHF

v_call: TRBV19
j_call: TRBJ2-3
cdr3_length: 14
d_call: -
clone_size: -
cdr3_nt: TGTGCCAGTAGTAATCTACTTATCTTGGATACGCAGTATTTT
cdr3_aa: CASSNLLILDTQYF

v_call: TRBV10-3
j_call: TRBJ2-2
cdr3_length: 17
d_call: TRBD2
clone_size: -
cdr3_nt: TGTGCCATCATGGGACTAGCGGGGGGGAAACACACCGGGGAGCTGTTTTTT
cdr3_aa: CAIMGLAGGKHTGELFF

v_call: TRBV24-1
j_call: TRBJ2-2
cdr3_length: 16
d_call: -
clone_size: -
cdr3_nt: TGTGCCACCAGTGACAGGGGCACTTCGAACACCGGGGAGCTGTTTTTT
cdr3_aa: CATSDRGTSNTGELFF

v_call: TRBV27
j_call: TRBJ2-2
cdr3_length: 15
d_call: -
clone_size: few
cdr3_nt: TGTGCCAGCAGTTTATGGCAGGGCAACACCGGGGAGCTGTTTTTT
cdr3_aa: CASSLWQGNTGELFF

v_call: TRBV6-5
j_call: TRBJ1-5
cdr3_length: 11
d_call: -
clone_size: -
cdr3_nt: TGTGCCAGCAGCGACAATCAGCCCCAGCATTTT
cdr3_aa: CASSDNQPQHF

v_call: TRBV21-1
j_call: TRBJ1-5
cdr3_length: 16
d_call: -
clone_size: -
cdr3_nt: TGTGCCAGCAGCGCCCCGGGACAGACGGTAAGCCAGCCCCAGCATTTT
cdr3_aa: CASSAPGQTVSQPQHF

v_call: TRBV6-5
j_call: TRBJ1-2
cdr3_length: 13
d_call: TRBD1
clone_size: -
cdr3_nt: TGTGCCAGCAGCTCGGGACAGGGAAGGGGCTACACCTTC
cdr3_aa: CASSSGQGRGYTF

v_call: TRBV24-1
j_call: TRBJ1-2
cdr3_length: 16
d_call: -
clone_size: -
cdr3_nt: TGTGCCACCAGTGATTCCCAGGTGTCAGGGGACTATGGCTACACCTTC
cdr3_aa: CATSDSQVSGDYGYTF

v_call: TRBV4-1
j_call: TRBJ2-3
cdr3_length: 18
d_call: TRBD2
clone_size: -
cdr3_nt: TGCGCCAGCAGCGAAAGGACTAGCGGGGGGGCAAGCTCAGATACGCAGTATTTT
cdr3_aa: CASSERTSGGASSDTQYF

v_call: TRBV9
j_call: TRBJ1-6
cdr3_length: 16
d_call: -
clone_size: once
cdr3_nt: TGTGCCAGCAGCGTCCGGGACACCGGTGGGGGATCACCCCTCCACTTT
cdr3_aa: CASSVRDTGGGSPLHF

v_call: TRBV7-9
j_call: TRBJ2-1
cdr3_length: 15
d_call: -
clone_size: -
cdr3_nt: TGTGCCACCCCTTTACAGGGAGTAAGTTTTGCTGAGCAGTTCTTC
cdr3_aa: CATPLQGVSFAEQFF

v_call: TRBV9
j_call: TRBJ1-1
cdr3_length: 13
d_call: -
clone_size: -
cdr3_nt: TGTGCCAGCAGCGTAGACGGGTTGGCTGAAGCTTTCTTT
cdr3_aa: CASSVDGLAEAFF

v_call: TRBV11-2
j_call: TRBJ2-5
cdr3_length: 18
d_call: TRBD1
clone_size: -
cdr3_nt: TGTGCCAGCAGCTTTCGGACAGGGGGAGGTTTCACAGGAGTGACCCAGTACTTC
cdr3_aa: CASSFRTGGGFTGVTQYF

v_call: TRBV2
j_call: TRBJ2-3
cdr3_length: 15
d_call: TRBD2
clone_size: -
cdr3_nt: TGTGCCAGCAGTGAGTTAGCGGGGGGCACAGATACGCAGTATTTT
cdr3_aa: CASSELAGGTDTQYF

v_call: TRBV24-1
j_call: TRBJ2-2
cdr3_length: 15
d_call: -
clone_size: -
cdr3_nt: TGTGCCACCAGGAGGCGCCCCGCGAACACCGGGGAGCTGTTTTTT
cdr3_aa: CATRRRPANTGELFF

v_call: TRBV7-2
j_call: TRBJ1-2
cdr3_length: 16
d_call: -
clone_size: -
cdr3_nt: TGTGCCAGCAGCCCCTCCTCAGGGGCCCTTAACTATGGCTACACCTTC
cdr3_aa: CASSPSSGALNYGYTF

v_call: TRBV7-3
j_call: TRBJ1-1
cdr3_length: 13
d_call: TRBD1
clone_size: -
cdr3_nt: TGTGCCAGCAGATACGACAGGGAGGGTGAAGCTTTCTTT
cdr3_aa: CASRYDREGEAFF

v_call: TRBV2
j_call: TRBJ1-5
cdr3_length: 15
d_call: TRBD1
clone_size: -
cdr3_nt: TGTGCCAGCAGTGGCGGGACAGGAAGCAATCAGCCCCAGCATTTT
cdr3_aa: CASSGGTGSNQPQHF

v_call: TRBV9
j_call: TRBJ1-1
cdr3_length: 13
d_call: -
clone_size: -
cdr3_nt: TGTGCCAGCAGCGTAGGCGGGGACACTGAAGCTTTCTTT
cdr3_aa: CASSVGGDTEAFF

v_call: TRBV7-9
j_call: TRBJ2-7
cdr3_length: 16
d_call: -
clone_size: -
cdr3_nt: TGTGCCAGCAGCTTACTAATTATAGGACAGATCTACGAGCAGTACTTC
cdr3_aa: CASSLLIIGQIYEQYF

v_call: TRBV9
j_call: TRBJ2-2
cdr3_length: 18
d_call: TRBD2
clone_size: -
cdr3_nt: TGTGCCAGCAGCGTAAGGGGTCTAGCGGGGGGAGGCACCGGGGAGCTGTTTTTT
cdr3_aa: CASSVRGLAGGGTGELFF